This entry features one T cell receptor beta chain sequence. Its matching antigen is unknown. This CDR3 has 15 amino acids. V was shortened by 2 bases and J by 1 base, with 9 bases between the two germline ends. Germline CDR1 reads SGHNT; CDR2 reads YYREEE (reference sequence). The method was immunoSEQ multiplex PCR; TCRdb's version includes in-frame clones alone and lacks a portion of them. The table records more than 10,000 clones, 80% of them present only once. The sample comes from a study of PD-1 blockade in classical Hodgkin lymphoma. Background on the study: The study gave patients nivolumab 3 mg/kg intravenously every 2 weeks. Broader study findings: Whereas CD4+ TCR diversity had risen significantly by C4D1, CD8+ TCR diversity had not. Patients starting nivolumab under 1 year after ASCT were excluded.

With no exception, relapse followed autologous stem cell transplantation in all patients, and brentuximab vedotin exposure varied. The sample here was peripheral blood mononuclear cells (PBMCs), taken at baseline. This receptor was identified in a human donor with classical Hodgkin lymphoma. The rearrangement joins TRBV5-4 to TRBJ2-2; D ambiguous. The CDR3 DNA reads as TGTGCCAGCAGCTTAGGGTCCCAGAACACCGGGGAGCTGTTTTTT. Residues: CASSLGSQNTGELFF.